This TCR beta chain was sequenced in a study of blood T cell repertoires in COVID-19. Study-wide background: The analysed material was cDNA or gDNA that came from T cells, B-cell-depleted T cells, or PBMCs.

V was trimmed by 2 bases and J by 4 bases, leaving 11 bases between them. The CDR3 is 14 amino acids. CDR1 is KGHSH and CDR2 is LQKENI in the germline V gene. Per the study methods: The assay estimated nucleated cells by amplifying reference gene primers. Assay: immunoSEQ multiplex PCR; the TCRdb copy retains only in-frame clones and omits some. The DNA gave D and trimming, while V, J and clone size come from that table. In the table there are hundreds of thousands of clones, around 90% of which are singletons. The chain uses TRBV18 and TRBJ2-5; no firm D call. The sample taken for sequencing was peripheral blood. This TCR was sampled from a man aged 60 to 69 who had recovered from COVID-19. CDR3 protein: CASSPSRGAETQYF. CDR3 sequence (DNA): TGTGCCAGCTCACCATCCCGCGGAGCAGAGACCCAGTACTTC.